This is a list of T cell receptor beta chains from one sample in a study of blood T cell repertoires in COVID-19. Some clones are missing from TCRdb's copy, which holds only in-frame ones; the method was immunoSEQ multiplex PCR. Of about 190,000 clones detected, around 86% appear once; the ten largest clones hold about 6.5%. Sequences were obtained from peripheral blood. These receptors all come from a woman between 40 and 50 years old with acute or convalescent COVID-19. The CDR3 runs from the conserved cysteine through the conserved F or W. A D gene is named only where the DNA matches it firmly. Size values are once, few and many counts, or a class for expanded clones, and some rows have none.

d_call clone_size j_call v_call cdr3_aa cdr3_nt
- - TRBJ1-2 TRBV19 CASSSAGLSGYTF TGTGCCAGTAGCTCCGCGGGGTTAAGTGGCTACACCTTC
TRBD2 - TRBJ2-1 TRBV9 CASSYKSGSSYNEQFF TGTGCCAGCAGCTACAAAAGCGGGAGCTCCTACAATGAGCAGTTCTTC
TRBD2 few TRBJ2-3 TRBV7-9 CASSFGRADTDTQYF TGTGCCAGCAGCTTCGGGAGGGCCGACACAGATACGCAGTATTTT
- once TRBJ2-3 TRBV5-1 CASSPDAGTDTQYF TGCGCCAGCAGCCCCGACGCGGGTACAGATACGCAGTATTTT
- - TRBJ1-6 TRBV25-1 CASSEYETAQFSPLHF TGTGCCAGCAGTGAATATGAGACAGCCCAATTTTCACCCCTCCACTTT
- - TRBJ1-2 TRBV27 CASSSQGNGYTF TGTGCCAGCAGTTCCCAGGGGAATGGCTACACCTTC
- - TRBJ1-2 TRBV6-5 CASRLGGGGYTF TGTGCCAGCAGACTAGGCGGTGGTGGCTACACCTTC
TRBD1 few TRBJ1-2 TRBV7-9 CASSLGQGREYGYTF TGTGCCAGCAGCTTAGGACAGGGGCGGGAGTATGGCTACACCTTC
- - TRBJ1-4 TRBV5-6 CASSPATGAKEKLFF TGTGCCAGCAGCCCAGCGACCGGAGCGAAGGAAAAACTGTTTTTT
- - TRBJ1-5 TRBV4-2 CASSQDQGSYQPQHF TGTGCCAGCAGCCAAGATCAGGGGTCCTATCAGCCCCAGCATTTT
- - TRBJ1-2 TRBV28 CASSFLRDNYGYTF TGTGCCAGCAGTTTCCTACGCGATAACTATGGCTACACCTTC
- - TRBJ1-1 TRBV5-1 CASSQDTEAFF TGCGCCAGCAGCCAGGACACTGAAGCTTTCTTT
- once TRBJ1-5 TRBV19 CASNPGNQPQHF TGTGCCAGTAATCCGGGGAATCAGCCCCAGCATTTT
- - TRBJ1-1 TRBV7-6 CASSQTIDSGTEAFF TGTGCCAGCAGCCAGACGATAGATTCAGGCACTGAAGCTTTCTTT
TRBD1 - TRBJ1-2 TRBV28 CASVTGLYGYTF TGTGCCAGTGTGACAGGGCTCTATGGCTACACCTTC
TRBD1 - TRBJ2-4 TRBV18 CASSTGADNIQYF TGTGCCAGCTCCACAGGGGCTGATAACATTCAGTACTTC
TRBD1 - TRBJ1-5 TRBV19 CASRATGGSNQPQHF TGTGCCAGTAGAGCAACAGGGGGAAGCAATCAGCCCCAGCATTTT
TRBD2 - TRBJ2-3 TRBV4-1 CASSQDASGPSTDTQYF TGCGCCAGCAGCCAAGATGCTAGCGGCCCTAGCACAGATACGCAGTATTTT
- few TRBJ2-1 TRBV6-5 CASSTGGAYNEQFF TGTGCCAGCAGCACAGGGGGGGCATACAATGAGCAGTTCTTC
- - TRBJ2-7 TRBV5-1 CASSPTGTPYEQYF TGCGCCAGCAGCCCCACCGGGACACCCTACGAGCAGTACTTC
- - TRBJ1-6 TRBV10-3 CAIMVQYSHNSPLHF TGTGCCATCATGGTACAGTATAGTCATAATTCACCCCTCCACTTT
- - TRBJ1-4 TRBV28 CASSHWGANEKLFF TGTGCCAGCAGTCACTGGGGGGCTAATGAAAAACTGTTTTTT
- few TRBJ2-1 TRBV5-4 CASSPGNYNEQFF TGTGCCAGCAGCCCGGGTAATTACAATGAGCAGTTCTTC
- - TRBJ1-4 TRBV27 CASSSYLAGSNEELFF TGTGCCAGCAGTTCCTATCTCGCCGGCTCTAATGAGGAACTGTTTTTT
TRBD2 - TRBJ2-7 TRBV27 CASNLLAGGPYEQYF TGTGCCAGCAACCTTCTAGCGGGAGGTCCCTACGAGCAGTACTTC
- few TRBJ1-1 TRBV7-9 CASSQGLYTEAFF TGTGCCAGCAGCCAGGGGTTATACACTGAAGCTTTCTTT
- - TRBJ1-2 TRBV4-1 CASSRAAVGNYGYTF TGCGCCAGCAGCCGAGCCGCGGTTGGGAACTATGGCTACACCTTC